Here is one TCR beta chain with its context. The data were taken from a study of regulatory T cells in long-lasting Graves disease. Construction of TCR beta libraries relied on iRepertoire HTBI primers and on Arm-PCR targeting CDR3 regions. Using its own MiXCR run on the multiplex PCR reads, TCRdb lists one record per CDR3 protein. The sample contains some 400,000 distinct CDR3 sequences, under 15% of which appear only once. Germline CDR1 reads LGHNT; CDR2 reads FRNRAP. The CDR3 extends over 16 amino acids. Trimming took off 0 bases at V and 0 bases at J, with 11 bases between the two ends. Indicated time point: newly diagnosed GD, antithyroid drugs for less than 3 months. The TCR library used RNA extracted from PBMCs. The diagnosis of Graves' disease used American Thyroid Association guidelines. This same sample was also part of a study on T cells in Graves' hyperthyroidism and ophthalmopathy. That report adds: The study left out patients who had uncontrolled infection, other autoimmune disease, pregnancy or lactation. Model-based prediction identified ophthalmopathy a median around 6.5 months prior to its onset.

The source material was peripheral blood mononuclear cells (PBMCs), sampled at new diagnosis, from a patient treated with antithyroid drugs. J is TRBJ1-2 and V is TRBV12-5; the D gene is possibly TRBD1 (6 bases). The sequence came from a woman in her 30s with Graves disease. CDR3 sequence reads: CASGLVWQGSNYGYTF. The CDR3 DNA sequence: TGTGCTAGTGGTTTGGTATGGCAGGGGTCTAACTATGGCTACACCTTC.